This T cell receptor (beta chain) stems from a study of regulatory T cells in long-lasting Graves disease. This clonotype was seen many times. Noted time point: newly diagnosed GD, antithyroid drugs for less than 3 months. The TCR library was made from RNA extracted from PBMCs. With 2 bases clipped from V and 0 bases from J, the junction kept 3 bases outside the gene matches. Germline CDR1 LGHDT, CDR2 YNNKEL (reference sequence). The CDR3 loop spans 15 amino acids. For TCR beta, libraries came from iRepertoire HTBI primers and Arm-PCR of CDR3 regions. TCRdb reprocessed the multiplex PCR reads with MiXCR, giving one entry per CDR3 protein. Of 350,000 to 500,000 distinct CDR3 sequences listed, 14% are singletons. In addition, the sample was reused for a study of T cells in Graves' hyperthyroidism and ophthalmopathy. That report adds: HTBI primers were employed in a first-round RT-PCR of the TCR CDR3.

The source was peripheral blood mononuclear cells (PBMCs), collected at new diagnosis, from a patient treated with antithyroid drugs. This chain joins TRBV3-1 and TRBJ1-1; 7 bases are a match to TRBD1. The sequence came from a woman between 45 and 65 years old with Graves disease. CDR3 region: CASSQTGVLNTEAFF. The CDR3 region has the DNA TGTGCCAGCAGCCAAACAGGGGTCCTGAACACTGAAGCTTTCTTT.